This TCR beta chain came from a study of blood T cells in healthy people across ages. Then a second PCR, running about 6 to 12 cycles, was carried out with a sample-barcoded 5' primer and a J-beta primer mix. Each cDNA molecule was tagged by a template-switch adaptor with 12 random nucleotides. TCRdb called the 5' RACE reads again in MiXCR, with one record for every CDR3 protein. The data hold fewer than 2,000,000 distinct CDR3 sequences, with around 40% observed a single time. Study-wide findings and caveats: Estimated diversity that came from one million T cells was considered an underestimate.

In regard to this clonotype: What it binds is not known.

Germline CDR1 and CDR2: ENHRY and SYGVKD. The CDR3 is 13 residues long. The TCR originated in a human donor in good health. J is TRBJ2-4 and V is TRBV10-3; tentatively, D is TRBD1 (6 bases). The J call may be incorrect, as the DNA end agrees better with TRBJ2-7. Sequenced sample: blood. Here the CDR3 reads CAISGGTLYEQYF. The CDR3 coding sequence is TGTGCCATCAGTGGAGGGACACTTTACGAGCAGTACTTC.